This entry concerns a single TCR beta chain. The antigen it binds to is not known. Base qualities are not recorded, but no much larger clone differs from it by a single base. This entry comes from a study of OX40 agonist ivuxolimab in advanced cancers. Study-wide context: Ivuxolimab, which targeted the costimulatory receptor OX40 (CD134), was an agonistic, fully human IgG2 monoclonal antibody. Intravenous ivuxolimab was administered to patients every 2 weeks at six dose levels: 0.01, 0.1, 0.3, 1.5, 3 and 10 mg/kg. Among the roughly 52 dose-escalation patients, around 20 had hepatocellular carcinoma, around 15 melanoma, 9 renal cell carcinoma and 9 head and neck cancer. A male proportion of roughly 85% and a mean age of 60 years, ranging from about 20 to 80, were recorded for the dose-escalation cohort. Patients were allowed to have had prior anti-PD-1, anti-PD-L1 or anti-CTLA-4 therapy, and approximately 40% of the dose-escalation patients had previously received checkpoint inhibitors. Partial responses occurred in three dose-escalation patients, of whom one had hepatocellular carcinoma and two had cutaneous melanoma. Peripheral TCRbeta sequencing was intended to test whether TCR sequence diversity was altered and clonal T-cell expansion was caused by ivuxolimab. The monotherapy dose-escalation portion (N ≈ 50 patients) of the phase I ivuxolimab trial is reported in the paper. Broad study findings and their caveats: Low levels of normalized T-cell clonal expansion were also shown by some nonresponding patients. After ivuxolimab, expanded clones were on average more numerous among CD8+ T cells than among CD4+ T cells. At doses of 0.1 to 3.0 mg/kg, clonal expansion of both CD4+ and CD8+ T cells in blood was seen between baseline and week 6. Partial responders in the 0.1-3.0 mg/kg groups had among the lowest normalized peripheral clonal expansion, especially among CD8+ T cells. Which antigens the clonally expanded peripheral T cells were specific for was not determined.

From its cysteine to its phenylalanine, the CDR3 spans 16 amino acids. Only CDR3 DNA is held: 48 bases, read in frame from base 1. Based on the germline V gene, the CDR1 and CDR2 sequences are MNHEY and SVGAGI. Trimming takes 0 bases from V and 1 base from J, and the germline ends sit 10 bases apart. To sequence the TCRbeta CDR3 region, genomic DNA was isolated from the sorted cells. The immunoSEQ Assay was used for sequencing of TCRbeta CDR3 regions. In its TCRdb copy, this immuneACCESS table keeps in-frame sequences only and misses some clones. Where compared with another copy, unresolved V genes explain less than half of these, and the others have no known cause. The sample contains some 65,000 clones, around 85% of them found a single time. Jointly, the top ten make up about 4.1% of the sample. Patients with autoimmune disease history or receiving systemic immunosuppression were excluded from the trial. Peripheral blood for TCR sequencing was drawn from every dose cohort at baseline, at cycle 4 day 1 and at cycle 7 day 1. The samples were drawn from a first-in-human, open-label, multicenter phase I dose-escalation trial of ivuxolimab. Adults with locally advanced or metastatic melanoma, renal cell, hepatocellular, or head and neck squamous cell carcinoma were enrolled in the trial. Before TCR sequencing, CD4+ T cells and CD8+ T cells from peripheral blood were sorted into separate populations.

Here the sequenced sample was CD4+ or CD8+ T cells sorted from blood, taken in a trial of the OX40 agonist ivuxolimab. The receptor comes from an adult with an advanced solid tumor such as melanoma, head and neck, liver or kidney cancer. The sequence is built from TRBV6-5 and TRBJ2-1, with the D gene call left open. The CDR3 region has the sequence CASSYSPGWSYNEQFF. The DNA reads as follows: TGTGCCAGCAGTTACTCGCCCGGGTGGTCCTACAATGAGCAGTTCTTC.